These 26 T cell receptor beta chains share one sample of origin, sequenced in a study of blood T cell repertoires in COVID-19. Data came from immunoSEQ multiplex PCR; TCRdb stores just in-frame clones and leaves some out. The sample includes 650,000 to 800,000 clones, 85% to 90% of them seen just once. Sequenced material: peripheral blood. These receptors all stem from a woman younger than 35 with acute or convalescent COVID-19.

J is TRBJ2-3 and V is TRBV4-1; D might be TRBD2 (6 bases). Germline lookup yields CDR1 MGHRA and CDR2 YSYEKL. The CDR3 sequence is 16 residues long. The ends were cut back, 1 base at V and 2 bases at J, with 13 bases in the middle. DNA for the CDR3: TGCGCCAGCAGCCAAGGATGGGGGGACCTCACAGATACGCAGTATTTT. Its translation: CASSQGWGDLTDTQYF.

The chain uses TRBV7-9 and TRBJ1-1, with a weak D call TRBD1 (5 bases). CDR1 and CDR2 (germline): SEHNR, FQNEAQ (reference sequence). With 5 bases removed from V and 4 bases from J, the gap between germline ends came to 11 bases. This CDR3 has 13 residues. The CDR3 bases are TGTGCCAGCAGCCCGCCGGGGGGCACTGAAGCTTTCTTT. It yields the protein CASSPPGGTEAFF.

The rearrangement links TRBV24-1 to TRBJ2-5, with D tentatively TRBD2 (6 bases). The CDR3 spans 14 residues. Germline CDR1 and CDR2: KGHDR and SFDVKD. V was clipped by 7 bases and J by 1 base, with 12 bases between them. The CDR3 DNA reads TGTGCCACCAGCCCTCCGCGGGGCCAAGAGACCCAGTACTTC. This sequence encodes CATSPPRGQETQYF.

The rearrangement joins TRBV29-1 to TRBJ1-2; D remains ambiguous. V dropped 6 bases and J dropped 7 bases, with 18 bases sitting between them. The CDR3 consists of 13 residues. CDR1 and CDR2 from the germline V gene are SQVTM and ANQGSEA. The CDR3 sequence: CSVSMESSAGYTF. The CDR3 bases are TGCAGCGTCTCCATGGAGTCGAGTGCTGGCTACACCTTC.

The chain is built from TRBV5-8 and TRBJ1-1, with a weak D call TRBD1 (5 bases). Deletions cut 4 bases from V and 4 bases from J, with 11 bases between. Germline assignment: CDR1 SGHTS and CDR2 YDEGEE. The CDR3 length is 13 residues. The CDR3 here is CASSEGAFTEAFF. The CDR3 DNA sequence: TGTGCCAGCAGCGAAGGGGCCTTCACTGAAGCTTTCTTT.

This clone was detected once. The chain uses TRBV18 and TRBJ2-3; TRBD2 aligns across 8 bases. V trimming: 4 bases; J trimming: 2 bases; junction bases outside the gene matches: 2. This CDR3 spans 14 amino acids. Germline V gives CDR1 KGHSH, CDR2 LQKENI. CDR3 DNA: TGTGCCAGCTCACAGCGGGGGTTCACAGATACGCAGTATTTT. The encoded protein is CASSQRGFTDTQYF.

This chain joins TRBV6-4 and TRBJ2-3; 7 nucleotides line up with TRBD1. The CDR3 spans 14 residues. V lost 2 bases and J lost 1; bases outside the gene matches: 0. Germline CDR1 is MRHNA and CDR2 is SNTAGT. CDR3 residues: CASSDQGGTDTQYF. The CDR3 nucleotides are TGTGCCAGCAGTGACCAGGGGGGCACAGATACGCAGTATTTT.

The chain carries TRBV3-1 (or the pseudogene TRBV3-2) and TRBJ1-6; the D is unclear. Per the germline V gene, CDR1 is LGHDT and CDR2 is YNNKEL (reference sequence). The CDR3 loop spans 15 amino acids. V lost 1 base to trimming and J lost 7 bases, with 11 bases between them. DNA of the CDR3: TGTGCCAGCAGCCAAGGAGGCCGGTCAAATTCACCCCTCCACTTT. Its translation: CASSQGGRSNSPLHF.

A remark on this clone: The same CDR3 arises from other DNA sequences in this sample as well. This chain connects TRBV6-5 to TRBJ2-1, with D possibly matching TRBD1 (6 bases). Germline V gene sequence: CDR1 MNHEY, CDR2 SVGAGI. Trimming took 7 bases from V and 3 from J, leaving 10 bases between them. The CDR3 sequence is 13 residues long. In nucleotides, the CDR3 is TGTGCCAGCACTAGGACAGACTACAATGAGCAGTTCTTC. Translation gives CASTRTDYNEQFF.

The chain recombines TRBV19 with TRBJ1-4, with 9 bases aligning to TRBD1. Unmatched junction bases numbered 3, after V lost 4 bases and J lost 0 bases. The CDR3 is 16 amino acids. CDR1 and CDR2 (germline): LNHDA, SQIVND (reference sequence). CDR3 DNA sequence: TGTGCCAGTAGTAGGACAGGGGTAGCAACTAATGAAAAACTGTTTTTT. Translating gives CASSRTGVATNEKLFF. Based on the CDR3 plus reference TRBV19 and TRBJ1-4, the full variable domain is DGGITQSPKYLFRKEGQNVTLSCEQNLNHDAMYWYRQDPGQGLRLIYYSQIVNDFQKGDIAEGYSVSREKKESFPLTVTSAQKNPTAFYLCASSRTGVATNEKLFFGSGTQLSVL.

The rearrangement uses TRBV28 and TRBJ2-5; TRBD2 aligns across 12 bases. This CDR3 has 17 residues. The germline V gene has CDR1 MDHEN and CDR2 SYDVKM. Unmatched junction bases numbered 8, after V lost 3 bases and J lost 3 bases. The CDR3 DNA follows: TGTGCCAGCAGTTTTGGAGTACCTAGCGGGGGGGAAGAGACCCAGTACTTC. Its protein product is CASSFGVPSGGEETQYF. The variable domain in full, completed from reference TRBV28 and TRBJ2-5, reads DVKVTQSSRYLVKRTGEKVFLECVQDMDHENMFWYRQDPGLGLRLIYFSYDVKMKEKGDIPEGYSVSREKKERFSLILESASTNQTSMYLCASSFGVPSGGEETQYFGPGTRLLVL.

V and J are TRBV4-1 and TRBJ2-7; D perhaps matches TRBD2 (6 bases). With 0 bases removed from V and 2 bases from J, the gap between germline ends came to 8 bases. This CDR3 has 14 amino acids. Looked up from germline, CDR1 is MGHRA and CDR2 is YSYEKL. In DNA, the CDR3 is TGCGCCAGCAGCCAAGATCGACTAGCCTACGAGCAGTACTTC. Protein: CASSQDRLAYEQYF.

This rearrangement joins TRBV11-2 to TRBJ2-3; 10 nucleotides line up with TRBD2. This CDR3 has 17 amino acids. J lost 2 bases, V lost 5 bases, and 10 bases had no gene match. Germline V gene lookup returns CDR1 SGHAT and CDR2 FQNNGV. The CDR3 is CASSPKTSGFITDTQYF. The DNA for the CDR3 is TGTGCCAGCAGCCCTAAGACTAGCGGGTTCATCACAGATACGCAGTATTTT.

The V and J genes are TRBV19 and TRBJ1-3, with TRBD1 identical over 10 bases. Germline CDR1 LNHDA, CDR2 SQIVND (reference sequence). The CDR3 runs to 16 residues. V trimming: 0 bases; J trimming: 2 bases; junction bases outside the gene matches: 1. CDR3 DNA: TGTGCCAGTAGTATAGAGGGACAGGGGCCTGGAAACACCATATATTTT. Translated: CASSIEGQGPGNTIYF.

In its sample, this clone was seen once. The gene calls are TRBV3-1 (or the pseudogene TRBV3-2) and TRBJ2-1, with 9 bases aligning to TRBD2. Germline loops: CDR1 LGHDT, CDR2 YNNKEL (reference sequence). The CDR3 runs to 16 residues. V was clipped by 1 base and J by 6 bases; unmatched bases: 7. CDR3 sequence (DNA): TGTGCCAGCAGCCAAGTATGGCTAGCGGGGATCAATGAGCAGTTCTTC. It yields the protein CASSQVWLAGINEQFF.

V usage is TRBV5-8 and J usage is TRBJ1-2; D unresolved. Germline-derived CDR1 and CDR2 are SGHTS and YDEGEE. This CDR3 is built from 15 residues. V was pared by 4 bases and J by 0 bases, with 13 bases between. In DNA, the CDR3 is TGTGCCAGCAGCAATTGGACTGGAGCTAACTATGGCTACACCTTC. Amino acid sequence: CASSNWTGANYGYTF.

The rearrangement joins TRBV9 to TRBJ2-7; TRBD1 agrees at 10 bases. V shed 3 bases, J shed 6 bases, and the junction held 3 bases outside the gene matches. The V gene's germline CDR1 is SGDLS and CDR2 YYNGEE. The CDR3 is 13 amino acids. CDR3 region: CASSAGTGVEQYF. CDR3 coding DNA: TGTGCCAGCAGCGCCGGGACAGGGGTCGAGCAGTACTTC.

The CDR3 region is CASSLEKGISYEQYF. CDR3 DNA: TGTGCCAGCAGCTTAGAGAAGGGGATTTCCTACGAGCAGTACTTC. The V call is TRBV7-9, the J call TRBJ2-7; TRBD1 is a possible D gene (5 bases). With 1 base removed from V and 1 base from J, the gap between germline ends came to 11 bases. This CDR3 has 15 amino acids. CDR1 is SEHNR, CDR2 FQNEAQ, per germline (reference sequence).

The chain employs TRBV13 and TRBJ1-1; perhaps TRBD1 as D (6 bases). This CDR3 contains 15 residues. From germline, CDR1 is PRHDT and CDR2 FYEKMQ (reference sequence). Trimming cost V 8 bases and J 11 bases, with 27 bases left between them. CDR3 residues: CASAERPQGNLLAFF. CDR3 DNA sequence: TGTGCCAGCGCCGAAAGGCCCCAGGGGAACCTTTTGGCTTTCTTT.

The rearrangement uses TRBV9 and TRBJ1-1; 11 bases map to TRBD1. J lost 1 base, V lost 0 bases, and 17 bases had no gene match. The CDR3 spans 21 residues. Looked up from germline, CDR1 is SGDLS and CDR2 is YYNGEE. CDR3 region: CASSVEGIRGQGEVKNTEAFF. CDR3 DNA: TGTGCCAGCAGCGTAGAAGGAATCCGGGGACAGGGGGAGGTAAAGAACACTGAAGCTTTCTTT.

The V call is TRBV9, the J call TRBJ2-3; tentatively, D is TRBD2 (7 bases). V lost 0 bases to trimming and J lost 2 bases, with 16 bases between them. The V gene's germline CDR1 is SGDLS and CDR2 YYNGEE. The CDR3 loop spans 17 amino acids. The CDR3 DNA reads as TGTGCCAGCAGCGTAGATAGGGGGGGCCTCGACACAGATACGCAGTATTTT. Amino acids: CASSVDRGGLDTDTQYF. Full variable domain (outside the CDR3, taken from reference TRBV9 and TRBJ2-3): DSGVTQTPKHLITATGQRVTLRCSPRSGDLSVYWYQQSLDQGLQFLIQYYNGEERAKGNILERFSAQQFPDLHSELNLSSLELGDSALYFCASSVDRGGLDTDTQYFGPGTRLTVL.

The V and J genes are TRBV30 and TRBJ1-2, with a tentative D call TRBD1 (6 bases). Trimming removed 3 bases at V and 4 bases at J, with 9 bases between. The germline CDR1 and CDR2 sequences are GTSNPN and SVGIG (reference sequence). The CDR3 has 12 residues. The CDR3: CAWRGTPYGYTF. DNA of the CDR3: TGTGCCTGGAGAGGGACACCCTATGGCTACACCTTC.

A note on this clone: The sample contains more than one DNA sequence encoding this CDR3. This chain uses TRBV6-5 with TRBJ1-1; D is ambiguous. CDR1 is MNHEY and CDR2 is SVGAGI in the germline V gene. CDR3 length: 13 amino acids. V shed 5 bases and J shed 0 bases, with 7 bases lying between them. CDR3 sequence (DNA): TGTGCCAGCAGTCCTAGTTTGAACACTGAAGCTTTCTTT. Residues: CASSPSLNTEAFF.

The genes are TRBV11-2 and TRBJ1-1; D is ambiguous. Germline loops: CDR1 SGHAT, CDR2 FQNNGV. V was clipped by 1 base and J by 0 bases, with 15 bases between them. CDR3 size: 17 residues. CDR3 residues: CASSLGFGVWVNTEAFF. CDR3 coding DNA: TGTGCCAGCAGCTTAGGTTTCGGGGTATGGGTGAACACTGAAGCTTTCTTT.

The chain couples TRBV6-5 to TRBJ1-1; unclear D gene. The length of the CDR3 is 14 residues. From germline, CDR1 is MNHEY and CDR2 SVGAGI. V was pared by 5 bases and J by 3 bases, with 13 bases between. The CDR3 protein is CASSRPYGDTEAFF. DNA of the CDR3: TGTGCCAGCAGTAGACCTTACGGGGACACTGAAGCTTTCTTT.

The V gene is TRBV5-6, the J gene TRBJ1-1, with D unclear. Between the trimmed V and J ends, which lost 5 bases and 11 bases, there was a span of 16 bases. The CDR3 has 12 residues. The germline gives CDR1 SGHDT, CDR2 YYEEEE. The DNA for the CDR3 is TGTGCCAGCAGTCACGGACGGGAGAGGGCTTTCTTT. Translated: CASSHGRERAFF.